This T cell receptor beta chain was identified during a study of blood T cell repertoires in COVID-19. Study-wide background: In each case, the material was cDNA or gDNA derived from T cells, B-cell-depleted T cells, or PBMCs.

Profiled with immunoSEQ multiplex PCR; TCRdb holds only in-frame clones, not every one. The sample includes fewer than 450,000 clones, 88% of them seen just once. Participants, about 18 to 90 years old, spanned under 30 US areas. Assignment of participants to cohorts was predicated upon participant-reported clinical history. This CDR3 comprises 11 residues. The V gene lost 3 bases and the J gene lost 13 bases, with 12 bases spanning the gap. Germline V gives CDR1 LGHDT, CDR2 YNNKEL (reference sequence). The source material was PBMCs or T cells enriched from blood (not recorded which). The chain has TRBV3-1 (or the pseudogene TRBV3-2) and TRBJ1-2, with D tentatively TRBD1 (5 bases). The TCR originated in a woman in her 40s with acute COVID-19. The CDR3 DNA reads as TGTGCCAGCAGCCACGACAGAATTAGCACCTTC. Translated, it gives CASSHDRISTF.